This T cell receptor beta chain was captured by sequencing in a study of post-analysis software for immune sequencing data (dated by TCRdb to 2013 to 2016). Regarding the study in general: Relapsing-remitting, secondary progressive and progressive-relapsing multiple sclerosis were recorded as disease courses, and subtype annotation was lacking for some patients. Patient repertoires were compared against ten to eleven previously published healthy control repertoires from donors aged roughly 6 to 28 years. A subset of samples was prepared in parallel using single-end sample barcoding, then pooled and co-amplified after Illumina adapter ligation.

There are many counts of this clonotype. Its antigen remains undetermined. Per-base qualities were not stored, and no clone one base away is much larger. The library came from PCR. Sequencing was carried out with an Illumina HiSeq 2500. Unique molecular identifiers were incorporated into TCR beta cDNA libraries to reduce PCR and sequencing biases. Per 1 to 10 million input T cells, approximately 500,000 cDNA molecules were obtained, such that each molecule approximated one T cell. The same protocol used for the earlier healthy control dataset was applied to prepare and sequence the patient libraries. Samples belonging to the same batch were prepared together, multiplexed and sequenced on a shared HiSeq lane. For the original study's pipeline: Raw barcoded reads were processed with MIGEC, discarding single-read molecular identifier groups before consensus assembly and CDR3 extraction. Clonotype tables were post-analysed with VDJtools, normalizing diversity by down-sampling all datasets to the smallest sample size. In repertoire overlap clustering, CDR3 amino acid sequences, but not nucleotide sequences, were matched to correct batch-related cross-sample contamination. Starting from the raw public reads, TCRdb applied fastp trimming at Q25, assembled clones with MiXCR and retained in-frame beta chains. Each CDR3 protein appears once, grouped with its most common genes and DNA. TCRdb, not the authors, supplied the V and J calls. Present in this sample are approximately 730,000 distinct CDR3 sequences, about 27% of which were seen just once. Around 0.55% of the sample lies in the top ten.

What the work shows at the level of the full study, not this receptor alone: Normalized Chao1 diversity was significantly lower in multiple sclerosis patients than controls, suggesting substantial peripheral T-cell clonal expansion. Patients showed significantly higher frequencies than controls for five TRBV segments, among them TRBV5-6, TRBV5-1 and TRBV20-1. When samples were clustered directly using the F measure, samples prepared in the same batch co-clustered strongly, which prompted a batch-effect correction. The control group was slightly older than the multiple sclerosis patient group.

The CDR3 has 13 amino acids, counting the end cysteine and phenylalanine. Left in the record is the CDR3 DNA by itself, 39 bases read in frame from the first base. V loses 5 bases, J loses 1 base, and the germline ends lie 9 bases apart. CDR1 and CDR2 (SGHRS, YFSETQ) derive from the germline V gene. To demonstrate the VDJtools post-analysis software, the study profiled TCR beta repertoires from the peripheral blood of about a dozen young patients with multiple sclerosis. The multiple sclerosis patients were children and adolescents ranging in age from about 6 to 17 years. The source material was blood. This sequence was found in a girl under 18 with multiple sclerosis. The rearranged chain carries TRBV5-1 and TRBJ2-5, with no reliable assignment of the D segment. The CDR3 region has the sequence CASSARSQETQYF. The nucleotide sequence reads as follows: TGCGCCAGCAGTGCGAGGTCCCAAGAGACCCAGTACTTC.